This TCR beta chain was profiled in a study of PD-1 blockade in classical Hodgkin lymphoma. All patients experienced relapse after autologous stem cell transplantation, and brentuximab vedotin exposure was variable. Patients' outcomes at their best amounted to complete response, partial response or progressive disease. In the case of this clone: Its antigen is as yet unknown.

Sequencing was performed with immunoSEQ multiplex PCR; in TCRdb, only in-frame clones are kept and a portion is missing. The sample has some 60,000 clones; around 90% are singletons. Broader study findings: It was reported that newly diagnosed patients had less baseline TCR diversity than healthy donors.

Germline V gene data show CDR1 as MDHEN and CDR2 as SYDVKM. V was cut by 2 bases and J by 2 bases, with 9 bases left in between. This CDR3 comprises 15 residues. The sequenced sample was peripheral blood mononuclear cells (PBMCs), obtained at baseline. The TCR originated in a human donor with classical Hodgkin lymphoma. V usage is TRBV28 and J usage is TRBJ2-2; possible D gene TRBD1, 6 bases. The CDR3 nucleotides read TGTGCCAGCAGTTTACCGGGACAAAACACCGGGGAGCTGTTTTTT. Translating gives CASSLPGQNTGELFF.